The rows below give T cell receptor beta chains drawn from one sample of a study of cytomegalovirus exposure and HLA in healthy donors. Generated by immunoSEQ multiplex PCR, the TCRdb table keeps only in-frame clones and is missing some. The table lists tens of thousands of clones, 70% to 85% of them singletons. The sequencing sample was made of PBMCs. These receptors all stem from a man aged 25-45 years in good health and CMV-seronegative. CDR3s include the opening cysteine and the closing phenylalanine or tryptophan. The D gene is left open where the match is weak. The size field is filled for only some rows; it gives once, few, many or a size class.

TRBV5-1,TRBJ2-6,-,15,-,TGCGCCAGCAGCGTACAGGGCTCTGGGGCCAACGTCCTGACTTTC,CASSVQGSGANVLTF
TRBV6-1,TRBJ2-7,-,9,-,TGTGCCACAGGCTACGAGCAGTACTTC,CATGYEQYF
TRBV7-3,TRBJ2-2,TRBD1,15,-,TGTGCCAGCAGCTCCTGGACAGGGAACACCGGGGAGCTGTTTTTT,CASSSWTGNTGELFF
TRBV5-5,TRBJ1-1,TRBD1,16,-,TGTGCCAGCAGCTTGGTCCGACAGGGGGCAAACACTGAAGCTTTCTTT,CASSLVRQGANTEAFF
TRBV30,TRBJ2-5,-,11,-,TGTGCCTGGAGTGTGGTACGAGAGCAGTACTTC,CAWSVVREQYF
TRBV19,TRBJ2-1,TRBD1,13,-,TGTGCCAGTATAGACAGGGGGCGCGGTGAGCAGTTCTTC,CASIDRGRGEQFF
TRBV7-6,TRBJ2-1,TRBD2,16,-,TGTGCCAGCAGCCTTCGCGGAGCGGGGGGGCCGGGGGAGCAGTTCTTC,CASSLRGAGGPGEQFF
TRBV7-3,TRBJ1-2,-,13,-,TGTGCCAGCAGCTTTACACCTTACTATGGCTACACCTTC,CASSFTPYYGYTF
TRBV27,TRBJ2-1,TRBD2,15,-,TGTGCCAGCAGTTTTCTAGCGGGGGGGCGGCATGAGCAGTTCTTC,CASSFLAGGRHEQFF
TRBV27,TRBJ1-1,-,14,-,TGTGCCAGCAGCCCCAAAACCACTCCATCCCTGGCTTTCTTT,CASSPKTTPSLAFF
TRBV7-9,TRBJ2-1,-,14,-,TGTGCCAGCAGCCTAACGATAGGGGTCAATGAGCAGTTCTTC,CASSLTIGVNEQFF
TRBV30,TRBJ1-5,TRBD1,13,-,TGTGCCTGGGATTTACAGGGGAATCAGCCCCAGCATTTT,CAWDLQGNQPQHF
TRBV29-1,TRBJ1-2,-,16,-,TGCAGCGTTTCATACCGGGACATAAGAAAGTTGTATGGCTACACCTTC,CSVSYRDIRKLYGYTF
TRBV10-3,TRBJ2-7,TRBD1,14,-,TGTGCCATCAGTGGCGAGGGGGCGCTGAACGAGCAGTACTTC,CAISGEGALNEQYF
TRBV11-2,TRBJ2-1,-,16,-,TGTGCCAGCAGCACAGTGGGACACGCGACCTACAATGAGCAGTTCTTC,CASSTVGHATYNEQFF
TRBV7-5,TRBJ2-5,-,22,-,TGTGTCAGAAGCCCTCCGGACGGAACAGGTCAGGAGGGGCTAGCGCCCCGGGAGACCCAGTACTTC,CVRSPPDGTGQEGLAPRETQYF
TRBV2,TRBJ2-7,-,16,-,TGTGCCAGCAGTGCTGATGGACAGCTAAGCTCCTACGAGCAGTACTTC,CASSADGQLSSYEQYF
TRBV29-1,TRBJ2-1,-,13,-,TGCAGCGCCGAGGGCATAATGTACAATGAGCAGTTCTTC,CSAEGIMYNEQFF
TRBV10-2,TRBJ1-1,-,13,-,TGCGCCAGCAGCGAACAGGAACTGACTGAAGCTTTCTTT,CASSEQELTEAFF
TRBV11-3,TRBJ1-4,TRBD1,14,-,TGTGCCAGCAGCCAGGGACAGGGGGTCGAAAAACTGTTTTTT,CASSQGQGVEKLFF
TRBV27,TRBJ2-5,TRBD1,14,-,TGTGCCAGCAGTCCCTGGACAGGGCGAGAGACCCAGTACTTC,CASSPWTGRETQYF
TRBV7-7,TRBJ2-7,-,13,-,TGTGCCAGCAGCCCGCGGACATCCTACGAGCAGTACTTC,CASSPRTSYEQYF
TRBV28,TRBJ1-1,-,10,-,TGTGCCAGCAGTTTCGGTGAAGCTTTCTTT,CASSFGEAFF
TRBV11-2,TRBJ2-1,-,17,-,TGTGCCAGCAGCTTCGGCTCAAACAGGTTACAAGTTAATGAGCAGTTCTTC,CASSFGSNRLQVNEQFF
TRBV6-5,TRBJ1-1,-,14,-,TGTGCCAGCAGTTACTCCGGGGGGAACACTGAAGCTTTCTTT,CASSYSGGNTEAFF
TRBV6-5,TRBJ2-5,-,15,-,TGTGCCAGCAGTTACGGGTATGAGGACCAAGAGACCCAGTACTTC,CASSYGYEDQETQYF
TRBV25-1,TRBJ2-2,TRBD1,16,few,TGTGCCAGCAGTGAATCCCGACAGGGGCCCACCGGGGAGCTGTTTTTT,CASSESRQGPTGELFF
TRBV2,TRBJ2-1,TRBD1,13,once,TGTGCCAATCCCGGGACAGGGTTCAATGAGCAGTTCTTC,CANPGTGFNEQFF
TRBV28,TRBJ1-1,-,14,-,TGTGCCAGCGGGCACAGGGTAACGAACACTGAAGCTTTCTTT,CASGHRVTNTEAFF
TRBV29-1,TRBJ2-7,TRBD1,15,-,TGCAGCGTTGAACTCTCCTGGGACAGGGGGAACGAGCAGTACTTC,CSVELSWDRGNEQYF
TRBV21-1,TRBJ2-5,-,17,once,TGTGCCAGCAGCAATTACAGGGTGGACTTGATCCAAGAGACCCAGTACTTC,CASSNYRVDLIQETQYF
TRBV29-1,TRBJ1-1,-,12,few,TGCAGCGCCAGGGTACGGAACACTGAAGCTTTCTTT,CSARVRNTEAFF
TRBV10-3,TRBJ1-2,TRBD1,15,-,TGTGCCATCAGCGCAGGGGGCGCGAAAAACTATGGCTACACCTTC,CAISAGGAKNYGYTF
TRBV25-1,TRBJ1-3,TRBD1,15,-,TGTGCCAGCAGTGCAAGGACAGGGCCTGGAAACACCATATATTTT,CASSARTGPGNTIYF
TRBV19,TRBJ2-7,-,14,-,TGTGCCAGTAGTATCATGGAGGGATCGTACGAGCAGTACTTC,CASSIMEGSYEQYF
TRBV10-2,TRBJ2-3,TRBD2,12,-,TGCGCGTGCGGGGGGGGTGCAGATACGCAGTATTTT,CACGGGADTQYF
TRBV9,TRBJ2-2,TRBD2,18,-,TGTGCCAGCAGCGTAGATCTAGCGGGGGAGTTGAACACCGGGGAGCTGTTTTTT,CASSVDLAGELNTGELFF
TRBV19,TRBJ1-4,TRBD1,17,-,TGTGCCAGTAGTATAATCAGACCGGGACAGGGTAATGAAAAACTGTTTTTT,CASSIIRPGQGNEKLFF
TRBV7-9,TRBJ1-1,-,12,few,TGTGCCAGCAGCCAAACAGGGTCACGAGCTTTCTTT,CASSQTGSRAFF
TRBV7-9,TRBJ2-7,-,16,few,TGTGCCAGCAGCCGCAAGTCGACAGTCTCCCCCTACGAGCAGTACTTC,CASSRKSTVSPYEQYF
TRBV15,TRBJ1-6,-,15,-,TGTGCCACCAAGATGGGGAGCTCCTATAATTCACCCCTCCACTTT,CATKMGSSYNSPLHF
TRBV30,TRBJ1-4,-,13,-,TGTGCCTGGGCAATAGGTGTCGGGGAAAAACTGTTTTTT,CAWAIGVGEKLFF
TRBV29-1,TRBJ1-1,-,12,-,TGCAGCTTGATGACAGCGAACACTGAAGCTTTCTTT,CSLMTANTEAFF
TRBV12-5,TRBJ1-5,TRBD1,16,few,TGTGCTAGTGGTTTTCAGGGGGCTCCTGGCAATCAGCCCCAGCATTTT,CASGFQGAPGNQPQHF
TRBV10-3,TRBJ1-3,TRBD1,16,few,TGTGCCATCAGTGTGGGGGACAGGGGATCGGGAAACACCATATATTTT,CAISVGDRGSGNTIYF
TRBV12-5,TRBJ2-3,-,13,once,TGTGCTAGTGGTTTCGCCGGTCGGGATACGCAGTATTTT,CASGFAGRDTQYF
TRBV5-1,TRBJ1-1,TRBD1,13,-,TGCGCCAGCGACGATGGACAGGGCACTGAAGCTTTCTTT,CASDDGQGTEAFF
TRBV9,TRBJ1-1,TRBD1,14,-,TGTGCCAGCAGCGAAACGACAGGCCCAGGGGGAGCTTTCTTT,CASSETTGPGGAFF
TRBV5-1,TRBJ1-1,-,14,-,TGCGCCAGCAGCTCAAGGGGTTTGAACACTGAAGCTTTCTTT,CASSSRGLNTEAFF